One and the same sample provided the 31 T cell receptor beta chains below, sequenced in a study of CD8+CD57+ T cells in acquired aplastic anemia. The template used for profiling TCR beta VDJ and CDR3 was genomic DNA. TCRdb redid the calling of the reads with MiXCR, one entry per CDR3 protein. The table has about 190,000 distinct CDR3 sequences, roughly 56% seen once. Sequenced: sorted CD4+, CD8+, or CD8+CD57+ T cells (not recorded which) from PBMCs. The receptor source for this set is a human donor in good health, serving as a control.

This clonotype was seen more than once but under ten times. V and J are TRBV27 and TRBJ2-3; TRBD2 aligns across 7 bases. V shed 3 bases, J shed 3 bases, and the junction held 9 bases outside the gene matches. CDR1 and CDR2 from the germline V gene are MNHEY and SMNVEV (reference sequence). The CDR3 has 16 residues. The CDR3 loop is CASSFRGGGGTDTQYF. The CDR3 DNA follows: TGTGCCAGCAGTTTTCGCGGGGGTGGTGGAACAGATACGCAGTATTTT.

Ten or more counts support this clonotype. The chain couples TRBV6-1 to TRBJ1-5; 9 nucleotides agree with TRBD1. The CDR3 sequence is 11 residues long. Germline V gene sequence: CDR1 MNHNS, CDR2 SASEGT. The trim removed 10 bases at V and 11 bases at J, leaving 6 bases unmatched. The CDR3 spells CATRDRDSQHF. In DNA form, the CDR3 reads TGTGCCACCCGGGACAGGGACTCCCAGCATTTT.

This clonotype was observed once. This chain connects TRBV10-3 to TRBJ2-2; tentative D call: TRBD1 (5 bases). Per germline, CDR1 ENHRY and CDR2 SYGVKD. V lost 3 bases and J lost 0, with 14 bases in between. The CDR3 spans 17 residues. As DNA, the CDR3 is TGTGCCATCAGTGATCAGCAGGGCTGTGCGAACACCGGGGAGCTGTTTTTT. It encodes CAISDQQGCANTGELFF.

This clonotype was found a few times. This chain links TRBV30 with TRBJ1-2, with D perhaps TRBD1 (6 bases). Per germline, CDR1 GTSNPN and CDR2 SVGIG (reference sequence). V lost 3 bases and J lost 6, with 11 bases in between. This CDR3 region has 12 residues. CDR3 loop: CAWRGSGDGYTF. The CDR3 coding sequence is TGTGCCTGGAGGGGGTCAGGGGATGGCTACACCTTC.

This clonotype showed up many times. The CDR3 sequence is CAISPGGIYGYTF. The CDR3, as DNA: TGTGCCATCAGTCCAGGGGGTATCTATGGCTACACCTTC. The chain has TRBV10-3 and TRBJ1-2; 7 bases map to TRBD1. Germline CDR1 and CDR2: ENHRY and SYGVKD. The length of the CDR3 is 13 residues. V shed 5 bases and J 4 bases; nucleotides not matched to a gene: 4.

The rearrangement uses TRBV7-3 and TRBJ2-5; 9 bases map to TRBD2. The CDR3 is 16 residues long. The trim removed 5 bases at V and 7 bases at J, leaving 14 bases unmatched. CDR1 and CDR2 (germline): SGHTA, FQGTGA. CDR3 nucleotides: TGTGCCAGCAGCCAAGATCTTAGCGGGGGCCTGGGGACCCAGTACTTC. Translation: CASSQDLSGGLGTQYF. The full variable domain, its missing parts supplied by reference TRBV7-3 and TRBJ2-5, is GAGVSQTPSNKVTEKGKYVELRCDPISGHTALYWYRQSLGQGPEFLIYFQGTGAADDSGLPNDRFFAVRPEGSVSTLKIQRTERGDSAVYLCASSQDLSGGLGTQYFGPGTRLLVL.

Many counts were recorded for this clonotype. The CDR3 DNA is TGTGCCAGTTTTCCCACCTTGGGTCACACTGAAGCTTTCTTT. Protein product: CASFPTLGHTEAFF. The V call is TRBV6-2 or TRBV6-3, the J call TRBJ1-1; D unclear. There are 14 residues in the CDR3. CDR1 and CDR2 from the germline V gene are MNHEY and SVGEGT. The V end lost 9 bases, the J end lost 3 bases, and 17 bases lay between the germline ends.

This chain uses TRBV9 with TRBJ2-3, with a tentative D call TRBD1 (5 bases). This CDR3 comprises 16 residues. Trimming left V 0 bases short and J 4 bases short, with 15 bases between. Per the germline V gene, CDR1 is SGDLS and CDR2 is YYNGEE. The CDR3 DNA is TGTGCCAGCAGCGTAGAAGGACACACCAGGCCAGATACGCAGTATTTT. Encoded protein: CASSVEGHTRPDTQYF.

CDR3 sequence reads: CASSERSASSYNSPLHF. For the CDR3, the DNA is TGTGCCAGCAGTGAAAGGAGCGCTAGCTCCTATAATTCACCCCTCCACTTT. The rearrangement links TRBV2 to TRBJ1-6, with D hard to call. The CDR3 consists of 17 residues. V was clipped by 2 bases and J by 0 bases, with 11 bases between them. Germline V gene lookup returns CDR1 SNHLY and CDR2 FYNNEI.

CDR3 loop: CASSLFSGDTYEQYF. CDR3 coding DNA: TGTGCCAGCAGCTTGTTTAGCGGCGATACCTACGAGCAGTACTTC. This chain connects TRBV7-2 to TRBJ2-7, with D perhaps TRBD2 (6 bases). Germline V CDR1 and CDR2: SGHTA, FQGNSA. The CDR3 runs to 15 residues. Trimming cost V 3 bases and J 2 bases, with 14 bases left between them.

This chain joins TRBV14 and TRBJ1-3, with D tentatively TRBD1 (5 bases). CDR3 length: 16 residues. Germline loops: CDR1 SGHDN, CDR2 FVKESK. Trimming shortened V by 8 bases and J by 0 bases, and 17 bases separated the two germline ends. The CDR3 is CASSQASDSSGNTIYF. The CDR3 DNA follows: TGTGCCAGCTCACAGGCTAGCGACAGCTCTGGAAACACCATATATTTT. The complete variable domain, with remaining parts taken from reference TRBV14 and TRBJ1-3, reads EAGVTQFPSHSVIEKGQTVTLRCDPISGHDNLYWYRRVMGKEIKFLLHFVKESKQDESGMPNNRFLAERTGGTYSTLKVQPAELEDSGVYFCASSQASDSSGNTIYFGEGSWLTVV.

This clonotype appeared a few times. The J gene is TRBJ1-2, the V gene TRBV7-8; no firm D call. The CDR3 runs 13 residues. The V and J ends lost 0 bases and 8 bases respectively, with 10 bases between them. Germline loops: CDR1 SGHVS, CDR2 FQNEAQ. CDR3 sequence reads: CASSLAGSGGYTF. The DNA for the CDR3 is TGTGCCAGCAGCTTAGCAGGGTCGGGCGGCTACACCTTC.

This clonotype was observed once. This chain links TRBV7-3 with TRBJ1-2, with D uncertain. Germline V gene data show CDR1 as SGHTA and CDR2 as FQGTGA. Trimming shortened V by 5 bases and J by 8 bases, and 33 bases separated the two germline ends. CDR3 length equals 19 residues. CDR3 sequence (DNA): TGTGCCAGCAGCAGCCCTTGGTCCTCGGCATCTATAGCTATGGAAGGCTACACCTTC. Translated, it gives CASSSPWSSASIAMEGYTF.

This chain uses TRBV29-1 with TRBJ2-7; D not certain. The CDR3 is 13 residues long. From germline, CDR1 is SQVTM and CDR2 ANQGSEA. The V gene lost 4 bases and the J gene lost 2 bases, with 12 bases spanning the gap. CDR3 coding DNA: TGCAGCGTTGTAGGATCAGTGACCTACGAGCAGTACTTC. Translation: CSVVGSVTYEQYF.

This clonotype is a singleton in its sample. Given the absence of the conserved phenylalanine or tryptophan at the CDR3 end, a read error is likely. This chain connects TRBV12-3 or TRBV12-4 to TRBJ2-7, with D uncertain. The CDR3 loop spans 14 amino acids. The CDR3 coding sequence is TGTGCCTGCAGTCCATCACTGAGCTCCTACGAGCAGTACCTC. The encoded protein is CACSPSLSSYEQYL.

This clonotype was seen repeatedly, ten times or more. The chain joins TRBV5-4 to TRBJ1-1; maybe TRBD1 (5 bases). Looked up from germline, CDR1 is SGHNT and CDR2 is YYREEE (reference sequence). Deletions cut 6 bases from V and 7 bases from J, with 19 bases between. The CDR3 runs 14 residues. The CDR3 is CASNTVIGDGEAFF. For the CDR3, the DNA is TGTGCCAGCAATACGGTTATTGGGGACGGTGAAGCTTTCTTT.

This clonotype was seen a few times. Here the CDR3 DNA reads TGTGCCAGTAGTATCAGACAGGCAGGGAACAATGAGCAGTTCTTC. Its translation: CASSIRQAGNNEQFF. The chain is built from TRBV19 and TRBJ2-1; TRBD1 is a possible D gene (6 bases). The germline gives CDR1 LNHDA, CDR2 SQIVND (reference sequence). CDR3 length: 15 amino acids. V was cut by 3 bases and J by 5 bases, with 14 bases left in between.

The rearrangement links TRBV10-1 to TRBJ2-2; no clear D gene. The CDR3 totals 13 residues. The germline V gene has CDR1 WNHNN and CDR2 SYGVQD (reference sequence). V was cut by 7 bases and J by 1 base, with 7 bases left in between. In DNA, the CDR3 is TGCGCCAGCAAGGCAGAGAACACCGGGGAGCTGTTTTTT. Protein sequence: CASKAENTGELFF.

The chain joins TRBV10-3 to TRBJ1-1; TRBD1 is a possible D gene (6 bases). The CDR3 is 15 residues long. From germline, CDR1 is ENHRY and CDR2 SYGVKD. With 2 bases removed from V and 1 base from J, the gap between germline ends came to 11 bases. The DNA of the CDR3 is TGTGCCATCAGTGAGGCTACAGGGAGGAACACTGAAGCTTTCTTT. Its protein is CAISEATGRNTEAFF.

The chain employs TRBV18 and TRBJ2-7, with 7 bases matching TRBD1. V trimming: 3 bases; J trimming: 3 bases; junction bases outside the gene matches: 5. The CDR3 extends over 14 amino acids. Germline values: CDR1 KGHSH, CDR2 LQKENI. CDR3 loop: CASSPRDSRYEQYF. Here the CDR3 DNA reads TGTGCCAGCTCACCCCGGGACAGTCGCTACGAGCAGTACTTC.

This clonotype has ten or more counts. J is TRBJ1-2 and V is TRBV20-1; D unresolved. V was trimmed by 5 bases and J by 6 bases, leaving 22 bases between them. The CDR3 loop spans 15 amino acids. Germline assignment: CDR1 DFQATT and CDR2 SNEGSKA (reference sequence). The CDR3 DNA is TGCAGTGCTCACGTTCCTGTTTACAGAGGCGATGGCTACACCTTC. Its translation is CSAHVPVYRGDGYTF.

This chain uses TRBV9 with TRBJ1-1, with D possibly TRBD1 on 5 matching bases. CDR3 length equals 15 residues. V dropped 3 bases and J dropped 3 bases, with 15 bases sitting between them. The V gene's germline CDR1 is SGDLS and CDR2 YYNGEE. The CDR3 sequence is CASSEIRGTYTEAFF. As DNA, the CDR3 is TGTGCCAGCAGCGAGATTCGGGGGACCTACACTGAAGCTTTCTTT.

The genes are TRBV19 and TRBJ1-1; TRBD1 matches at 8 bases. Germline lookup yields CDR1 LNHDA and CDR2 SQIVND (reference sequence). J was trimmed by 3 bases and V by 3 bases; bases with no gene match: 9. This CDR3 has 16 residues. The CDR3 nucleotides read TGTGCCAGTAGTATGGGCAGGGGGCATGAGGACACTGAAGCTTTCTTT. Protein product: CASSMGRGHEDTEAFF. The complete variable domain, with remaining parts taken from reference TRBV19 and TRBJ1-1, reads DGGITQSPKYLFRKEGQNVTLSCEQNLNHDAMYWYRQDPGQGLRLIYYSQIVNDFQKGDIAEGYSVSREKKESFPLTVTSAQKNPTAFYLCASSMGRGHEDTEAFFGQGTRLTVV.

The table lists this clonotype with many counts. The chain employs TRBV3-1 and TRBJ1-2, with D tentatively TRBD1 (6 bases). The CDR3 extends over 14 amino acids. The germline gives CDR1 LGHDT, CDR2 YNNKEL (reference sequence). The germline V and J ends were trimmed by 5 bases and 0 bases, with 10 bases remaining between them. This chain's CDR3 is CASSWRTANYGYTF. The CDR3 DNA sequence: TGTGCCAGCAGCTGGCGGACAGCTAACTATGGCTACACCTTC.

J is TRBJ2-7 and V is TRBV9; the D gene is possibly TRBD1 (6 bases). This CDR3 spans 16 amino acids. Germline CDR1 SGDLS, CDR2 YYNGEE. V was shortened by 3 bases and J by 7 bases, with 23 bases between the two germline ends. The CDR3 region is CASSEAPTGGLVEQYF. The CDR3 nucleotides read TGTGCCAGCAGCGAGGCCCCGACAGGCGGTCTGGTGGAGCAGTACTTC.

Many counts were recorded for this clonotype. This sequence joins TRBV4-3 and TRBJ2-1; unclear D gene. The germline CDR1 and CDR2 sequences are LGHNA and YSLEER. CDR3 length equals 15 residues. Trimming removed 3 bases from V and 4 bases from J, with 13 bases in between. This CDR3 reads CASSQLPTEYNEQFF. The CDR3 DNA is TGCGCCAGCAGCCAGCTACCGACGGAATACAATGAGCAGTTCTTC.

V is TRBV6-1 and J is TRBJ2-7, with TRBD1 matching over 7 bases. CDR1 and CDR2 (germline): MNHNS, SASEGT. Losses at the gene ends were 6 bases for V and 2 bases for J; bases not matched to a gene: 7. The CDR3 loop spans 14 amino acids. DNA of the CDR3: TGTGCCAGCAGGGGATCCGGGACAGCCTACGAGCAGTACTTC. This translates into CASRGSGTAYEQYF.

The rearrangement links TRBV20-1 to TRBJ1-2, with D perhaps matching TRBD1 (6 bases). This CDR3 is built from 15 residues. Germline values: CDR1 DFQATT, CDR2 SNEGSKA (reference sequence). The germline V and J ends were trimmed by 3 bases and 0 bases, with 14 bases remaining between them. The CDR3 protein is CSASRGLDSNYGYTF. CDR3 sequence (DNA): TGCAGTGCTAGCAGGGGTTTGGACTCTAACTATGGCTACACCTTC.

This clonotype showed up just once. The rearrangement uses TRBV7-9 and TRBJ1-2; D not resolved. Trimming took off 3 bases at V and 6 bases at J, with 8 bases between the two ends. The V gene's germline CDR1 is SEHNR and CDR2 FQNEAQ (reference sequence). The CDR3 length is 12 residues. In DNA form, the CDR3 reads TGTGCCAGCAGCTTGGGTAGTAATGGCTACACCTTC. Protein: CASSLGSNGYTF.

The genes are TRBV27 and TRBJ2-3; D is undetermined. Germline-derived CDR1 and CDR2 are MNHEY and SMNVEV (reference sequence). The CDR3 consists of 14 residues. Trimming left V 3 bases short and J 6 bases short, with 13 bases between. This chain's CDR3 is CASSFTLATDTQYF. The CDR3 bases are TGTGCCAGCAGTTTTACCCTCGCCACGGATACGCAGTATTTT.

Points on this clonotype: One base away lies a much larger clone, so this may be a sequencing read error. J is TRBJ2-7 and V is TRBV7-9; 7 nucleotides align to TRBD1. The CDR3 consists of 21 residues. The germline CDR1 and CDR2 sequences are SEHNR and FQNEAQ (reference sequence). CDR3 residues: CASSFRNHYGTDNPASYEQSF. The CDR3 DNA follows: TGTGCCAGCAGCTTCCGGAATCACTACGGGACAGACAACCCAGCCTCCTACGAGCAGTCCTTC.